What follows is one TCR beta chain and its context. The antigen it binds to is not known. Nothing much larger sits one base from this clone, and base qualities are not available. TCR beta rearrangements were amplified from genomic DNA isolated from peripheral blood, not from sorted cells or RNA. The entry originates in a study of T cell repertoires in aging, cancer and after chemotherapy (dated by TCRdb to the late 2010s). Some background on the complete study: The donors fell into six age groups ranging from 30 or younger to 70 or older, and each group had at least three individuals. The cohort comprised over 200 cancer patients, some 90 with hematological and over 110 with solid cancers, plus 95 healthy donors as a reference group. Control TCR repertoires from healthy donors were recorded over several months to years, and clear clonal overlap was observed across re-sampling. In total, the full dataset held about 9 million TCR reads. The study profiled peripheral blood TCR beta repertoires from healthy donors and cancer patients to examine immunoaging and T cell reconstitution after chemotherapy.

Rearranged TRB sequences spanning V, D and J segments were amplified by multiplex touch-down PCR using a mixed TRB-A/B primer pool. Illumina adapters and sample indices were attached to the amplicons in two consecutive PCR reactions using Phusion HS II polymerase. The amplicons were purified from gel with the NucleoSpin Gel and PCR Clean-up kit and then assessed with Qubit and an Agilent 2100 Bioanalyzer. Sequencing of the libraries was done on an Illumina MiSeq with paired-end, single-indexed 600-cycle runs. Processing in the source paper ran as follows. MiXCR versions 2.12 and 3.0.5 were used to process the TRB sequences. A clone was defined as each unique CDR3 nucleotide sequence, and only productive sequences supported by at least two reads were kept. The repertoire metrics were Shannon diversity, evenness, clonality (defined as one minus evenness), and alpha-parameterized diversity profiles covering alpha 0 to 5. The IGoR algorithm was used to calculate generation probabilities for clones in the paired samples taken before and after chemotherapy. Starting from the raw public reads, TCRdb applied fastp trimming at Q25, assembled clones with MiXCR and retained in-frame beta chains. Merged by CDR3 protein, the rows form single entries marked with the most common genes and DNA. These V and J calls originate from TCRdb's pipeline instead of the authors' own analysis. The table for this sample lists fewer than 15,000 distinct CDR3 sequences; 35% of them were counted only once. The ten top clones hold just over 6.5% of the sample.

According to the germline V gene (reference sequence), CDR1 reads SEHNR and CDR2 reads FQNEAQ. CDR3 length: 15 amino acids, cysteine to phenylalanine. Of the read, only the CDR3 DNA is kept; its 45 bases are in frame from base 1. From V the trimming removes 6 bases and from J it removes 0 bases, while the gene matches leave 6 bases of the junction unaccounted for. Findings and caveats that apply to the study as a whole: Untreated patients with hematological or solid cancers showed significantly lower blood TCR diversity and higher clonality than age-matched healthy donors. The authors noted that the repertoire data do not allow conclusions about immunological memory after chemotherapy. Declining TCR diversity with age in healthy donors was mainly explained by loss of richness; in cancer patients, loss of evenness also contributed. In both cancer cohorts, the median generation probability rose over the chemotherapy interval, which suggests that the repertoire was reconstituted through rebound thymic output.

Sequences were obtained from blood. The sequence joins TRBV7-9 to TRBJ2-7; TRBD2 matches 9 bases in the middle. The origin of this receptor is a human donor in good health. The donor label of this sample is uncertain. The DNA is as follows: TGTGCCAGCAGACGGACTAGCGTGAGCTCCTACGAGCAGTACTTC. It is translated as CASRRTSVSSYEQYF.